This TCR beta chain was sequenced in a study of CD8+ T cells in alopecia areata. Germline-derived CDR1 and CDR2 are SQVTM and ANQGSEA. With 7 bases clipped from V and 6 bases from J, the junction kept 13 bases outside the gene matches. This CDR3 has 14 residues. After isolation, RNA underwent reverse transcription to generate cDNA as the sequencing template. TCRdb's copy holds only in-frame clones and misses some; the assay was immunoSEQ multiplex PCR. Here the sample spans fewer than 40,000 clones, roughly 58% being singletons. Whole-study results and caveats: Patients displayed less clarity in TCR sharing than mice, a finding possibly related to HLA. Across lesional scalp, and particularly alopecia totalis/universalis, clonality surpassed that of normal scalp.

On this clone itself: Its specificity is not known.

Material: NKG2D-high CD8+ T cells sorted from blood. The receptor comes from a human donor with alopecia areata. V is TRBV29-1 and J is TRBJ2-3, with 7 bases matching TRBD2. The CDR3 bases are TGCAGCGCATTGGGAGGGGTCCTTACGGATACGCAGTATTTT. As protein: CSALGGVLTDTQYF.